This T cell receptor beta chain derives from a study of early T cells in non-severe SARS-CoV-2 infection (dated by TCRdb to about 2021). Context from the whole study: Because TCR sequencing relied on bulk RNA taken from unsorted whole blood, pairing of alpha and beta chains was not possible. On the study overall, not on this receptor specifically: VDJdb matching was skewed toward anti-spike CD8 responses and likely underestimated virus-specific expansions by missing private and CD4 specificities.

There are many counts of this clonotype. Its antigen target is currently unknown. There are no base qualities to consult, and no much larger clone falls within one base. A case-control design nested within a healthcare worker cohort in London, UK, was used, with weekly nasopharyngeal swab PCR tests and blood sampling performed. Healthcare workers were recruited between 23 and 31 March 2020, during the week of the UK lockdown, and were followed weekly for up to about 15 weeks. Library method: 5' RACE. Sequencing was performed on a NextSeq 500. Unique molecular identifiers were attached to individual cDNA molecules in the TCR library protocol so that sequencing error and PCR bias could be corrected. Both TCR alpha and beta chains were sequenced, and tight co-correlation was observed between alpha and beta sequence abundances in each sample. The published analysis was carried out like this. Decombinator V4 was used to perform V gene, J gene and CDR3 annotation of TCR sequences. Expanded TCRs were defined as changing significantly between any two time points under a Poisson model with p below 0.0001. TCR abundances were normalised to the total number of TCRs sequenced per sample and expressed as counts per million. MAIT TCRs were defined by TRAV1-2 paired with TRAJ12, TRAJ20 or TRAJ33, and iNKT TCRs by TRAV10 paired with TRAJ18. VDJdb, accessed on 1 November 2021, was searched for TCRs annotated for CMV, EBV and SARS-CoV-2, and TCRs annotated for more than one antigen were excluded. TCRdb reprocessing: public reads trimmed at Q25 with fastp, clones called with MiXCR, in-frame beta chains kept. Every entry covers one CDR3 protein and lists the most common genes and DNA from its rows. Here the V and J calls rest on TCRdb's processing, not on the authors' analysis. For this sample the table gives 75,000 to 100,000 distinct CDR3 sequences, of which about 15% were detected only once. The leading ten clones occupy 6% to 7.5% of the sample.

V sheds 5 bases and J sheds 5 bases, leaving 16 bases between their ends. The CDR3 runs 15 amino acids, cysteine and phenylalanine included. Only the CDR3 part of the read is kept: 45 bases, read in frame from the first base. The germline V gene sets CDR1 to MGHRA and CDR2 to YSYEKL. The material sequenced was whole blood. The chain was built from TRBV4-1 and TRBJ1-5; a weak D assignment points to TRBD1 (6 bases agree). This receptor was identified in an adult who was a healthcare worker with PCR-confirmed SARS-CoV-2 infection or an uninfected control (not recorded which). The CDR3: CASSYDRRKDQPQHF. The base sequence is TGCGCCAGCAGCTACGACAGGCGGAAAGATCAGCCCCAGCATTTT.